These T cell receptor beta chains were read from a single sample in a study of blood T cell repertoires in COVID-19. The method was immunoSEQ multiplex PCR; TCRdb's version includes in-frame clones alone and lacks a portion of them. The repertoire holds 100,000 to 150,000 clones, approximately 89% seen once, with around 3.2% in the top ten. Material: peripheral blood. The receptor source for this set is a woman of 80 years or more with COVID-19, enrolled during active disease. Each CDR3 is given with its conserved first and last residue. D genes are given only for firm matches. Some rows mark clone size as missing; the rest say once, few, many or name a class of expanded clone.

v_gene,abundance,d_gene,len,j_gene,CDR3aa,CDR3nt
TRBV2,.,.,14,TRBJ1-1,CASSEDRANTEAFF,TGTGCCAGCAGTGAAGACAGGGCGAACACTGAAGCTTTCTTT
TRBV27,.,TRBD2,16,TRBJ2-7,CASSRDLAGATYEQYF,TGTGCCAGCAGTAGAGATCTAGCGGGAGCCACCTACGAGCAGTACTTC
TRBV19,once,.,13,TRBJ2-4,CASSPEATSIQYF,TGTGCCAGTAGTCCCGAGGCAACCAGCATTCAGTACTTC
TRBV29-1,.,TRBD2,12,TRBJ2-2,CSVTSGTGELFF,TGCAGCGTGACTAGCGGCACCGGGGAGCTGTTTTTT
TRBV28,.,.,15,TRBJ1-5,CASRSPRGGNQPQHF,TGTGCCAGCAGATCCCCCCGGGGGGGAAATCAGCCCCAGCATTTT
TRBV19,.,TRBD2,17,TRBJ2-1,CASSLYGAGGSYNEQFF,TGTGCCAGTAGTCTCTACGGAGCGGGGGGTTCCTACAATGAGCAGTTCTTC
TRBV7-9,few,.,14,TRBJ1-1,CASSFYREGTEAFF,TGTGCCAGCAGCTTCTACAGGGAGGGCACTGAAGCTTTCTTT
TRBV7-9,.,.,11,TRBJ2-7,CASSPQFEQYF,TGTGCCAGCAGCCCGCAGTTCGAGCAGTACTTC
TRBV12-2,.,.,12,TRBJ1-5,CASRPENQPQHF,TGTGCAAGTCGCCCCGAGAATCAGCCCCAGCATTTT
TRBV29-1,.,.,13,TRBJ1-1,CSVRKDRNTEAFF,TGCAGCGTCCGAAAGGACAGAAACACTGAAGCTTTCTTT